These 26 T cell receptor beta chains were all obtained from the same sample, sequenced in a study of T cells in Graves' hyperthyroidism and ophthalmopathy. The TCR beta CDR3 regions underwent amplification using RNA transcripts as the source. HTBI primers were the set used in a first-round RT-PCR of the TCR CDR3. TCRdb called the multiplex PCR reads again in MiXCR, with one record for every CDR3 protein. Altogether around 240,000 distinct CDR3 sequences are present, around 17% being singletons, with the ten largest covering under 35%. Sequencing input: blood. The receptor source for this set is a woman in her late teens or twenties with Graves' ophthalmopathy.

There are many counts of this clonotype. V and J are TRBV5-4 and TRBJ2-3; TRBD2 matches at 9 bases. The CDR3 totals 16 residues. V trimming: 1 base; J trimming: 3 bases; junction bases outside the gene matches: 6. Germline V gives CDR1 SGHNT, CDR2 YYREEE (reference sequence). CDR3 loop: CASSLLVAGVTDTQYF. For the CDR3, the DNA is TGTGCCAGCAGCTTGTTGGTAGCGGGAGTAACAGATACGCAGTATTTT.

The chain links TRBV4-1 to TRBJ2-4; 8 nucleotides align to TRBD2. This CDR3 region has 16 residues. Germline V gene lookup returns CDR1 MGHRA and CDR2 YSYEKL. The junction had 6 bases not matched to a gene; V was cut back by 4 bases and J by 1 base. This CDR3 reads CASSPSGGRAKNIQYF. For the CDR3, the DNA is TGCGCCAGCAGCCCCTCGGGGGGGCGGGCCAAAAACATTCAGTACTTC.

This clonotype was counted at least ten times. The rearrangement joins TRBV18 to TRBJ1-1, with no clear D. Germline CDR1 KGHSH, CDR2 LQKENI. V dropped 0 bases and J dropped 1 base, with 9 bases sitting between them. CDR3 size: 15 residues. The CDR3 bases are TGTGCCAGCTCACCACCTAATATGGGGAACACTGAAGCTTTCTTT. Protein sequence: CASSPPNMGNTEAFF.

The V and J genes are TRBV19 and TRBJ2-1, with D unresolved. Trimming left V 3 bases short and J 5 bases short, with 14 bases between. CDR1 is LNHDA and CDR2 is SQIVND in the germline V gene (reference sequence). The length of the CDR3 is 15 residues. The CDR3 spells CASSIHLGPHNEQFF. DNA for the CDR3: TGTGCCAGTAGTATCCACCTAGGTCCCCACAATGAGCAGTTCTTC.

This clonotype was observed many times. V is TRBV20-1 and J is TRBJ2-7; D gene ambiguous. V dropped 1 base and J dropped 9 bases, with 10 bases sitting between them. Germline CDR1 and CDR2: DFQATT and SNEGSKA (reference sequence). The CDR3 runs to 11 residues. CDR3 sequence reads: CSARGLKGQYF. For the CDR3, the DNA is TGCAGTGCTAGAGGACTTAAGGGGCAGTACTTC.

In its sample, this clonotype was seen many times. This chain uses TRBV19 with TRBJ1-5, with 8 bases fitting TRBD1. The V gene's germline CDR1 is LNHDA and CDR2 SQIVND (reference sequence). This CDR3 region has 15 residues. Trimming removed 5 bases from V and 3 bases from J; junction bases left unmatched: 6. CDR3 protein: CASSWTGPYNQPQHF. In DNA, the CDR3 is TGTGCCAGTAGTTGGACAGGGCCCTACAATCAGCCCCAGCATTTT. The full variable domain, rest sourced from reference TRBV19 and TRBJ1-5, is DGGITQSPKYLFRKEGQNVTLSCEQNLNHDAMYWYRQDPGQGLRLIYYSQIVNDFQKGDIAEGYSVSREKKESFPLTVTSAQKNPTAFYLCASSWTGPYNQPQHFGDGTRLSIL.

The chain combines TRBV12-3 or TRBV12-4 with TRBJ2-7; 8 bases are shared with TRBD1. The length of the CDR3 is 15 residues. The V and J ends lost 3 bases and 7 bases, in that order; junction bases with no gene match: 11. CDR3 in amino acids: CASSFGAGGVKEQYF. The CDR3 nucleotides are TGTGCCAGCAGTTTCGGGGCAGGGGGCGTGAAGGAGCAGTACTTC.

A word on this clonotype: A clone one base away is much larger, so this may be a read error. The gene calls are TRBV6-1 and TRBJ1-4; tentatively, D is TRBD1 (6 bases). Between the trimmed V and J ends, which lost 5 bases and 0 bases, there was a span of 13 bases. This CDR3 is 16 amino acids long. Germline values: CDR1 MNHNS, CDR2 SASEGT. The chain's CDR3 is CASSPRGEATNEKLFF. As DNA, the CDR3 is TGTGCCAGCAGTCCAAGGGGGGAGGCAACTAATGAAAAACTGTTTTTT.

In this sample, this clonotype turned up many times. The rearrangement links TRBV3-1 to TRBJ2-1; perhaps TRBD2 as D (5 bases). Trimming left V 4 bases short and J 5 bases short, with 15 bases between. The CDR3 extends over 15 amino acids. Germline CDR1 and CDR2: LGHDT and YNNKEL (reference sequence). The CDR3 nucleotides read TGTGCCAGCAGCCCCCCTAGGACTGGCGACAATGAGCAGTTCTTC. This translates into CASSPPRTGDNEQFF.

This clonotype was counted ten times or more. V usage is TRBV9 and J usage is TRBJ2-1; weak D call: TRBD2 (5 bases). V dropped 3 bases and J dropped 0 bases, with 16 bases sitting between them. Looked up from germline, CDR1 is SGDLS and CDR2 is YYNGEE. The CDR3 loop spans 17 amino acids. CDR3 amino acids: CASSAVPAVSSYNEQFF. Here the CDR3 DNA reads TGTGCCAGCAGCGCCGTCCCAGCGGTTAGCTCCTACAATGAGCAGTTCTTC.

This clonotype was counted at least ten times. The rearrangement links TRBV4-3 to TRBJ2-3, with 12 bases identical to TRBD2. CDR1 LGHNA and CDR2 YSLEER come from the germline V gene. The CDR3 length is 16 residues. Trimming removed 0 bases from V and 3 bases from J; junction bases left unmatched: 1. CDR3 nucleotide sequence: TGCGCCAGCAGCCAAGAAGGACTAGCGGGGACAGATACGCAGTATTTT. It translates to CASSQEGLAGTDTQYF.

This clonotype was seen at least ten times. This chain joins TRBV28 and TRBJ2-2; no clear D gene. The CDR3 spans 15 residues. CDR1 and CDR2 from the germline V gene are MDHEN and SYDVKM. Trimming removed 3 bases from V and 4 bases from J, with 12 bases in between. The CDR3 DNA reads as TGTGCCAGCAGTTTGGCACGAAAACCCACCGGGGAGCTGTTTTTT. It encodes CASSLARKPTGELFF.

This clonotype was observed many times. The chain employs TRBV5-6 and TRBJ2-5; D not certain. The germline V gene has CDR1 SGHDT and CDR2 YYEEEE. Trimming removed 0 bases at V and 5 bases at J, with 11 bases between. The CDR3 is made up of 14 amino acids. The CDR3 reads CASSLDMKEETQYF. DNA for the CDR3: TGTGCCAGCAGCTTGGATATGAAGGAGGAGACCCAGTACTTC.

The chain has TRBV12-3 or TRBV12-4 and TRBJ2-3; TRBD2 agrees at 10 bases. The CDR3 spans 16 residues. The ends lost 4 bases at V and 1 base at J; junction bases unmatched: 5. The CDR3 protein is CASSYLTSGRTDTQYF. DNA of the CDR3: TGTGCCAGCAGTTACCTGACTAGCGGGCGCACAGATACGCAGTATTTT.

V is TRBV7-2 and J is TRBJ2-7; 10 nucleotides align to TRBD2. CDR1 is SGHTA, CDR2 FQGNSA, per germline. The CDR3 is 17 amino acids. J gave up 7 bases and V 5 bases, and 17 bases lay outside the gene matches. Here the CDR3 DNA reads TGTGCCAGCAGCCCTGGACTAGCGGCAAAGGGAGTTCGAGAGCAGTACTTC. Its translation is CASSPGLAAKGVREQYF.

This clonotype was seen repeatedly, ten times or more. J is TRBJ1-1 and V is TRBV6-2 or TRBV6-3, with 8 bases aligning to TRBD1. The CDR3 spans 12 residues. J lost 11 bases, V lost 2 bases, and 4 bases had no gene match. CDR1 and CDR2 from the germline V gene are MNHEY and SVGEGT. This CDR3 reads CASSYAGGEAFF. In nucleotides, the CDR3 is TGTGCCAGCAGTTACGCAGGGGGCGAGGCTTTCTTT.

This clonotype was recorded many times. This chain's CDR3 is CASSESRETQYF. The CDR3 DNA sequence: TGCGCCAGCAGTGAGTCGCGGGAGACCCAGTACTTC. This chain links TRBV10-2 with TRBJ2-5, with no clear D. Looked up from germline, CDR1 is WSHSY and CDR2 is SAAADI. The V end was cut by 0 bases, the J end by 5 bases, with 4 bases between. CDR3 size: 12 residues.

There are many counts of this clonotype. The chain links TRBV19 to TRBJ2-5; tentative D call: TRBD2 (5 bases). V lost 4 bases and J lost 5, with 11 bases in between. CDR1 is LNHDA, CDR2 SQIVND, per germline (reference sequence). The CDR3 contains 13 residues. The CDR3 DNA reads as TGTGCCAGTAGTACCACTAGAAGGGAGACCCAGTACTTC. Amino acids: CASSTTRRETQYF.

This clonotype was detected a few times. It may be a read error: a sequence one base away is much more abundant. The CDR3, as DNA: TGCAGTGCTAGTCCCGGCTACTACGAGCAGTACTTC. Its translation: CSASPGYYEQYF. This chain connects TRBV20-1 to TRBJ2-7; D not certain. The V end lost 3 bases, the J end lost 3 bases, and 9 bases lay between the germline ends. Germline assignment: CDR1 DFQATT and CDR2 SNEGSKA (reference sequence). The CDR3 is made up of 12 amino acids.

This clonotype has at least ten counts. The J gene is TRBJ2-5, the V gene TRBV4-2; D possibly uses TRBD1 or TRBD2 (5 bases each). Germline V lookup: CDR1 LGHNA, CDR2 YNFKEQ. This CDR3 is built from 12 residues. V gave up 4 bases and J gave up 7 bases, with 10 bases separating them. The CDR3 bases are TGTGCCAGCAGCCTTCGAGGGGCGACCCAGTACTTC. It encodes CASSLRGATQYF.

At least ten counts were recorded for this clonotype. The J gene is TRBJ1-2, the V gene TRBV10-3, with a possible D match to TRBD1 (5 bases). Germline V gene sequence: CDR1 ENHRY, CDR2 SYGVKD. This CDR3 has 16 amino acids. The germline V and J ends were trimmed by 2 bases and 1 base, with 14 bases remaining between them. The CDR3 coding sequence is TGTGCCATCAGTGAGACAAGTACAGGAATTAACTATGGCTACACCTTC. Amino acids: CAISETSTGINYGYTF.

There are many counts of this clonotype. The rearrangement uses TRBV19 and TRBJ2-3; possible D gene TRBD2, 6 bases. The germline gives CDR1 LNHDA, CDR2 SQIVND (reference sequence). The CDR3 has 14 amino acids. Trimming left V 10 bases short and J 2 bases short, with 16 bases between. CDR3 protein: CATAVSGNTDTQYF. In DNA, the CDR3 is TGTGCCACCGCAGTTAGCGGTAACACAGATACGCAGTATTTT.

The rearrangement links TRBV6-1 to TRBJ1-1; 9 bases are shared with TRBD1. J was trimmed by 5 bases and V by 3 bases; bases with no gene match: 4. Per the germline V gene, CDR1 is MNHNS and CDR2 is SASEGT. The CDR3 runs to 14 residues. This chain's CDR3 is CASSDPGQGTEAFF. The CDR3 DNA follows: TGTGCCAGCAGTGACCCCGGACAGGGGACTGAAGCTTTCTTT.

This clonotype has a count of ten or more. This rearrangement joins TRBV28 to TRBJ1-5; 11 nucleotides agree with TRBD1. With 5 bases clipped from V and 7 bases from J, the junction kept 13 bases outside the gene matches. The CDR3 has 17 residues. The germline gives CDR1 MDHEN, CDR2 SYDVKM. CDR3 bases: TGTGCCAGCAGTCCCTCCGGGACAGGGGGAAGTCGGCAGCCCCAGCATTTT. This sequence encodes CASSPSGTGGSRQPQHF.

This clonotype was seen ten or more times. V and J are TRBV6-2 or TRBV6-3 and TRBJ2-7; D gene uncertain. Trimming stripped 7 bases from V and 0 bases from J, with 10 bases between. The CDR3 contains 13 residues. In germline, CDR1 is MNHEY, CDR2 SVGEGT. CDR3 coding DNA: TGTGCCAGCACACCACTCAGCTCCTACGAGCAGTACTTC. Translated, it gives CASTPLSSYEQYF.

This clonotype was observed at least ten times. V gene TRBV7-2 combines with J gene TRBJ1-3, with unresolved D. Looked up from germline, CDR1 is SGHTA and CDR2 is FQGNSA. V lost 3 bases to trimming and J lost 2 bases, with 8 bases between them. The CDR3 loop spans 14 amino acids. The CDR3 DNA follows: TGTGCCAGCAGCTTTTACGCTGCTGGAAACACCATATATTTT. Translating it yields CASSFYAAGNTIYF.